These 5 T cell receptor beta chains were all obtained from the same sample, sequenced in a study of blood T cell repertoires in COVID-19 (dated by TCRdb to between 2020 and 2021). Libraries were made using the immunoSEQ multiplex PCR assay. This immuneACCESS table, as held by TCRdb, lists in-frame sequences with V and J called but not all clones. Of the missing ones, under half trace to an unresolved V gene in checked studies; the others have no known cause. For this sample the table gives 150,000 or so clones, of which roughly 84% were detected only once. About 12% of the sample is held by the ten biggest clonotypes. The source material was peripheral blood. The receptors here all came from a woman aged 55-70 years with COVID-19, enrolled during active disease.

The chain is built from TRBV6-5 and TRBJ1-2; D might be TRBD1 (5 bases). The CDR3 extends over 11 amino acids. The germline gives CDR1 MNHEY, CDR2 SVGAGI. Trimming pared 6 bases from V and 8 bases from J, leaving 10 bases between. Here the CDR3 DNA reads TGTGCCAGCAGCCTCAGGGAAGGCTACACCTTC. It codes for CASSLREGYTF.

The chain links TRBV4-1 to TRBJ2-5, with unresolved D. V lost 5 bases and J 5 bases, leaving 12 bases between the germline ends. Germline CDR1 reads MGHRA; CDR2 reads YSYEKL. The CDR3 is 13 amino acids. For the CDR3, the DNA is TGCGCCAGCAGCAATGCGGTTAGTGAGACCCAGTACTTC. Translating gives CASSNAVSETQYF.

V usage is TRBV5-1 and J usage is TRBJ1-2, with TRBD1 identical over 7 bases. Trimming removed 2 bases from V and 6 bases from J; junction bases left unmatched: 4. This CDR3 has 13 amino acids. Germline V gene data show CDR1 as SGHRS and CDR2 as YFSETQ. CDR3 DNA sequence: TGCGCCAGCAGCTTCGAGGGGGCGGATGGCTACACCTTC. It yields the protein CASSFEGADGYTF.

The chain carries TRBV19 and TRBJ2-7; 8 bases agree with TRBD2. Germline V gives CDR1 LNHDA, CDR2 SQIVND (reference sequence). V lost 1 base and J lost 3; bases outside the gene matches: 8. The CDR3 is 16 residues long. CDR3 DNA sequence: TGTGCCAGTAGTATAGGACGCGGGAGGCTAATCTACGAGCAGTACTTC. This sequence encodes CASSIGRGRLIYEQYF.

The J gene is TRBJ1-6, the V gene TRBV6-1, with D hard to call. Per the germline V gene, CDR1 is MNHNS and CDR2 is SASEGT. V lost 1 base and J lost 10, with 17 bases in between. The CDR3 is 16 residues long. In nucleotides, the CDR3 is TGTGCCAGCAGTGAAGAAGCCGGGATAGGGCACTCACCCCTCCACTTT. Translated: CASSEEAGIGHSPLHF.